Following are 31 T cell receptor beta chains from one sample sequenced in a study of spatial heterogeneity in lung cancer (dated by TCRdb to the late 2010s). Libraries were constructed by 5' RACE. TCRdb names NextSeq 500 as the instrument used. The raw public reads went through TCRdb reprocessing: fastp at Q25, MiXCR clone calling, in-frame beta chains kept. Each entry merges the rows of one CDR3 protein and shows their most common DNA and genes. The sample table contains thousands of distinct CDR3 sequences; only one count was recorded for around 4.6% of them. Roughly 28% of the sample is in the top ten clones. The time point label on this specimen signifies: sample taken at primary tumor resection. For TCR sequencing, whole RNA was extracted from tumor and nontumor lung tissue, or from cryopreserved PBMC samples, and no cell sorting was done. The source material was PBMCs, sampled at surgery. The receptors come from a male donor with early-stage non-small cell lung cancer.

This clonotype was detected ten times or more. Since it is a stray read in a library aimed at alpha chains, this beta chain has a size that is not meaningful. The rearrangement joins TRBV19 to TRBJ1-2; 9 nucleotides agree with TRBD1. The ends lost 3 bases at V and 7 bases at J; junction bases unmatched: 6. Germline CDR1 is LNHDA and CDR2 is SQIVND (reference sequence). The CDR3 runs to 14 residues. CDR3: CASSMRDRVGGYTF. The CDR3 nucleotides are TGTGCCAGTAGTATGAGGGACAGGGTAGGTGGCTACACCTTC. The whole variable domain, filled in from reference TRBV19 and TRBJ1-2, reads DGGITQSPKYLFRKEGQNVTLSCEQNLNHDAMYWYRQDPGQGLRLIYYSQIVNDFQKGDIAEGYSVSREKKESFPLTVTSAQKNPTAFYLCASSMRDRVGGYTFGSGTRLTVV.

In its sample, this clonotype ranks as medium-sized. The library was designed around alpha chains, so this beta chain is a stray read whose abundance carries little weight. The chain has TRBV6-2 or TRBV6-3 and TRBJ1-5; no firm D call. The CDR3 consists of 15 residues. Trimming stripped 4 bases from V and 1 base from J, with 11 bases between. Per germline, CDR1 MNHEY and CDR2 SVGEGT. The CDR3 loop is CASSSGGSSNQPQHF. DNA of the CDR3: TGTGCCAGCAGTTCGGGAGGATCGAGCAATCAGCCCCAGCATTTT.

This clonotype was seen repeatedly, ten times or more. This beta chain came through as a stray read in a library set up for alpha chains, and its size says little. DNA of the CDR3: TGTGCCAGCAGTGCAGGGACTCAATCCCAAGAGACCCAGTACTTC. This translates into CASSAGTQSQETQYF. This rearrangement joins TRBV2 to TRBJ2-5; D perhaps matches TRBD2 (6 bases). This CDR3 has 15 residues. With 4 bases removed from V and 1 base from J, the gap between germline ends came to 13 bases. Germline CDR1 and CDR2: SNHLY and FYNNEI.

There are many counts of this clonotype. This beta chain turned up in a library designed for alpha chains; as an off-target read, its abundance says little. The genes are TRBV4-2 and TRBJ2-5; D unresolved. The V and J ends lost 4 bases and 4 bases respectively, with 13 bases between them. Germline values: CDR1 LGHNA, CDR2 YNFKEQ. The CDR3 loop spans 14 amino acids. CDR3 residues: CASSLRQPTETQYF. The CDR3 nucleotides are TGTGCCAGCAGCCTAAGGCAGCCCACAGAGACCCAGTACTTC.

This clonotype was recorded at least ten times. This beta chain is an unintended read in a library built for alpha chains; its size means little. This chain connects TRBV5-1 to TRBJ1-6; no reliable D call. Trimming removed 0 bases at V and 0 bases at J, with 13 bases between. Germline V gene sequence: CDR1 SGHRS, CDR2 YFSETQ. The CDR3 sequence is 18 residues long. CDR3 amino acids: CASSLADYGSSYNSPLHF. The CDR3 region has the DNA TGCGCCAGCAGCTTGGCCGACTACGGGAGCTCCTATAATTCACCCCTCCACTTT.

This clonotype was detected only a few times. Being off target in a library aimed at alpha chains, this beta chain has a size of little meaning. The rearrangement joins TRBV2 to TRBJ2-7; weak D call: TRBD1 (5 bases). V was trimmed by 6 bases and J by 0 bases, leaving 6 bases between them. Germline V lookup: CDR1 SNHLY, CDR2 FYNNEI. The CDR3 covers 12 residues. Here the CDR3 reads CASRTDSYEQYF. CDR3 in DNA: TGTGCCAGCAGGACAGACTCCTACGAGCAGTACTTC.

This clonotype has a count of ten or more. This beta chain slipped into a library made for alpha chains as a stray read, so its size is not meaningful. The J gene is TRBJ2-5, the V gene TRBV10-3; perhaps TRBD1 as D (5 bases). The CDR3 covers 15 residues. V gave up 0 bases and J gave up 5 bases, with 13 bases separating them. The V gene's germline CDR1 is ENHRY and CDR2 SYGVKD. The CDR3 loop is CAISESIGVGETQYF. CDR3 in DNA: TGTGCCATCAGTGAGTCGATAGGGGTTGGTGAGACCCAGTACTTC.

The sample holds many counts of this clonotype. A library prepared for alpha chains yielded this beta chain as an off-target read; its size is of little meaning. The chain joins TRBV5-4 to TRBJ1-1, with D possibly TRBD1 on 5 matching bases. In germline, CDR1 is SGHNT, CDR2 YYREEE (reference sequence). The CDR3 consists of 14 residues. The V and J ends lost 2 bases and 1 base respectively, with 9 bases between them. CDR3 sequence reads: CASSFSQGNTEAFF. DNA for the CDR3: TGTGCCAGCAGCTTTAGTCAGGGGAACACTGAAGCTTTCTTT.

In this sample, this clonotype turned up many times. Since it is a stray read in a library aimed at alpha chains, this beta chain has a size that is not meaningful. The rearrangement joins TRBV28 to TRBJ2-3; D not resolved. This CDR3 spans 15 amino acids. Germline assignment: CDR1 MDHEN and CDR2 SYDVKM. V lost 4 bases and J 0 bases, leaving 11 bases between the germline ends. CDR3 nucleotides: TGTGCCAGCAGTTCCCACGTCTCTAGCACAGATACGCAGTATTTT. Its protein is CASSSHVSSTDTQYF. The variable domain in full, with the rest retrieved from reference TRBV28 and TRBJ2-3, is DVKVTQSSRYLVKRTGEKVFLECVQDMDHENMFWYRQDPGLGLRLIYFSYDVKMKEKGDIPEGYSVSREKKERFSLILESASTNQTSMYLCASSSHVSSTDTQYFGPGTRLTVL.

Sample share makes this clonotype medium-sized. Found in a library prepared for alpha chains, this beta chain is an off-target read, and its abundance has little meaning. V is TRBV27 and J is TRBJ2-1; D may be TRBD1 or TRBD2 (5 bases each). The CDR3 runs to 14 residues. Trimming shortened V by 2 bases and J by 8 bases, and 13 bases separated the two germline ends. Germline values: CDR1 MNHEY, CDR2 SMNVEV (reference sequence). The CDR3 coding sequence is TGTGCCAGCAGTTTAAGCAGGGAGTTTGATGAGCAGTTCTTC. It encodes CASSLSREFDEQFF.

Many counts were recorded for this clonotype. This beta chain turned up in a library designed for alpha chains; as an off-target read, its abundance says little. The J gene is TRBJ2-5, the V gene TRBV12-3 or TRBV12-4; D gene uncertain. V was clipped by 2 bases and J by 5 bases, with 3 bases between them. The CDR3 is made up of 11 amino acids. This CDR3 reads CASSLSETQYF. DNA for the CDR3: TGTGCCAGCAGTTTATCGGAGACCCAGTACTTC.

In this sample, this clonotype turned up many times. This beta chain lies outside the target of a library built for alpha chains; its clone size means little. The chain couples TRBV18 to TRBJ2-7; 11 nucleotides agree with TRBD2. The ends lost 6 bases at V and 3 bases at J; junction bases unmatched: 7. This CDR3 is 15 amino acids long. Germline CDR1 is KGHSH and CDR2 is LQKENI. This CDR3 is CASSQTGTSGYEQYV. CDR3 coding DNA: TGTGCCAGCTCGCAAACCGGGACTAGCGGCTACGAGCAGTACGTC.

This clonotype was detected only a few times. This beta chain slipped into a library made for alpha chains as a stray read, so its size is not meaningful. V is TRBV7-9 and J is TRBJ1-6; unclear D gene. The germline V gene has CDR1 SEHNR and CDR2 FQNEAQ (reference sequence). The CDR3 runs 13 residues. V shed 4 bases and J shed 5 bases, with 6 bases lying between them. Here the CDR3 reads CASSSPDNSPLHF. The DNA of the CDR3 is TGTGCCAGCAGCTCGCCAGATAATTCACCCCTCCACTTT.

This clonotype has ten or more counts. The size of this beta chain means little, since it is a stray read in a library made for alpha chains. V usage is TRBV3-1 and J usage is TRBJ2-5; 8 nucleotides match TRBD2. The CDR3 has 18 amino acids. Trimming cost V 1 base and J 2 bases; bases outside gene matches: 12. The germline gives CDR1 LGHDT, CDR2 YNNKEL (reference sequence). In nucleotides, the CDR3 is TGTGCCAGCAGCCAAGTAACGGGGGGGCACCTTTCACAAGAGACCCAGTACTTC. It translates to CASSQVTGGHLSQETQYF.

This clonotype is termed medium-sized. This beta chain is an off-target read within a library intended for alpha chains, so its frequency means little. The CDR3 loop reads CASSFQGQGRGYTF. The CDR3 DNA sequence: TGTGCCAGCAGCTTTCAAGGACAGGGGCGAGGCTACACCTTC. This chain connects TRBV7-9 to TRBJ1-2; TRBD1 agrees at 9 bases. CDR1 is SEHNR and CDR2 is FQNEAQ in the germline V gene (reference sequence). Trimming at V came to 3 bases and at J to 8 bases, leaving 7 bases not matched to a gene. The CDR3 runs 14 residues.

Relative to its sample, this clonotype is medium-sized. Being off target in a library aimed at alpha chains, this beta chain has a size of little meaning. The chain links TRBV2 to TRBJ2-2; 8 bases map to TRBD2. Germline V gene lookup returns CDR1 SNHLY and CDR2 FYNNEI. Trimming removed 7 bases from V and 3 bases from J; junction bases left unmatched: 7. The CDR3 contains 15 residues. The CDR3 protein is CASTQTSVDTGELFF. The CDR3 bases are TGTGCCAGCACCCAGACTAGCGTTGACACCGGGGAGCTGTTTTTT. The full variable domain, with the rest looked up from reference TRBV2 and TRBJ2-2, is EPEVTQTPSHQVTQMGQEVILRCVPISNHLYFYWYRQILGQKVEFLVSFYNNEISEKSEIFDDQFSVERPDGSNFTLKIRSTKLEDSAMYFCASTQTSVDTGELFFGEGSRLTVL.

As for this clonotype: In a library made to pick up alpha chains, this beta chain is a stray read with a size that means little. The chain has TRBV5-1 and TRBJ2-3; D is ambiguous. V shed 4 bases and J shed 6 bases, with 12 bases lying between them. The V gene's germline CDR1 is SGHRS and CDR2 YFSETQ. The CDR3 spans 13 residues. CDR3 amino acids: CASSLRSWDTQYF. The CDR3 nucleotides read TGCGCCAGCAGCCTACGGAGTTGGGATACGCAGTATTTT.

This clonotype showed up many times. Since the library was made to target alpha chains, this beta chain is a stray read and its abundance is not meaningful. The rearrangement links TRBV29-1 to TRBJ2-3; TRBD2 might be the D (6 bases). Between the trimmed V and J ends, which lost 1 base and 5 bases, there was a span of 19 bases. The germline V gene has CDR1 SQVTM and CDR2 ANQGSEA. This CDR3 is 16 amino acids long. CDR3 sequence reads: CSVEAGLPGRRDTQYF. CDR3 nucleotides: TGCAGCGTTGAAGCTGGGCTCCCAGGGAGGAGAGATACGCAGTATTTT.

By sample share, this clonotype is medium-sized (0.01 to 0.1%). The size of this beta chain means little, since it is a stray read in a library made for alpha chains. V usage is TRBV2 and J usage is TRBJ2-7; TRBD2 matches at 8 bases. CDR1 is SNHLY, CDR2 FYNNEI, per germline. The V and J ends lost 7 bases and 2 bases, in that order; junction bases with no gene match: 7. The CDR3 consists of 14 residues. CDR3: CASIPAGETYEQYV. CDR3 coding DNA: TGTGCCAGCATCCCAGCGGGGGAGACCTACGAGCAGTACGTC.

The table lists this clonotype with many counts. This beta chain is a stray read from a library made for alpha chains; its abundance is not meaningful. This chain connects TRBV12-3 or TRBV12-4 to TRBJ2-6; 8 nucleotides agree with TRBD1. Germline trimming cut 6 bases from V and 2 bases from J; bases unmatched to any gene: 3. The CDR3 loop spans 15 amino acids. The CDR3 DNA reads TGTGCCAGCAGACCGACAGGGGCTGGGGCCAACGTCCTGACTTTC. It codes for CASRPTGAGANVLTF.

This clonotype was recorded at least ten times. The library was prepared for alpha chains; this beta chain is a stray read, so its frequency means little. CDR3 loop: CASRRRGGDSPLHF. The CDR3 DNA reads TGTGCCAGCAGACGAAGGGGCGGTGATTCACCCCTCCACTTT. The rearrangement uses TRBV27 and TRBJ1-6; a possible D gene is TRBD1 (5 bases). The germline V gene encodes CDR1 MNHEY and CDR2 SMNVEV (reference sequence). V lost 6 bases to trimming and J lost 8 bases, with 14 bases between them. The CDR3 runs to 14 residues.

As for this clonotype: This beta chain appears as a stray read in a library generated for alpha chains; its size is not informative. The rearrangement links TRBV11-3 to TRBJ2-1; TRBD2 is a possible D gene (5 bases). V lost 0 bases and J 3 bases, leaving 9 bases between the germline ends. This CDR3 is 15 amino acids long. Looked up from germline, CDR1 is SGHNT and CDR2 is YENEEA. CDR3 residues: CASSLDSGVYNEQFF. CDR3 coding DNA: TGTGCCAGCAGCTTAGATTCCGGGGTCTACAATGAGCAGTTCTTC.

There are many counts of this clonotype. The library was built for alpha chains, so this beta chain is an off-target read and its size means little. The chain carries TRBV20-1 and TRBJ1-6; 7 nucleotides line up with TRBD1. Germline V gene lookup returns CDR1 DFQATT and CDR2 SNEGSKA (reference sequence). V gave up 6 bases and J gave up 6 bases; unmatched junction bases: 5. This CDR3 is 13 amino acids long. The CDR3 DNA is TGCAGTGCCGAGGGGGCTCCTAATTCACCCCTCCACTTT. It translates to CSAEGAPNSPLHF.

The sample holds many counts of this clonotype. The size of this beta chain means little, since it is a stray read in a library made for alpha chains. The chain uses TRBV4-2 and TRBJ1-1; unclear D gene. The CDR3 is 15 residues long. The ends were cut back, 1 base at V and 3 bases at J, with 12 bases in the middle. The V gene's germline CDR1 is LGHNA and CDR2 YNFKEQ. CDR3 in DNA: TGTGCCAGCAGCCAAGCCCTCTGGGCGGACACTGAAGCTTTCTTT. This sequence encodes CASSQALWADTEAFF.

This clonotype came up many times. The size of this beta chain means little, since it is a stray read in a library made for alpha chains. The chain combines TRBV7-8 with TRBJ2-7; D might be TRBD1 (6 bases). The CDR3 length is 14 residues. Germline-derived CDR1 and CDR2 are SGHVS and FQNEAQ. V dropped 5 bases and J dropped 2 bases, with 13 bases sitting between them. CDR3 protein: CASSLGTPTYEQYF. The DNA for the CDR3 is TGTGCCAGCAGCCTCGGGACACCCACCTACGAGCAGTACTTC.

This clonotype has only a few counts. A library prepared for alpha chains yielded this beta chain as an off-target read; its size is of little meaning. The V and J genes are TRBV12-3 or TRBV12-4 and TRBJ2-2; 9 bases match TRBD1. CDR3 length: 18 residues. Trimming removed 10 bases from V and 7 bases from J; junction bases left unmatched: 22. CDR3 coding DNA: TGTGCCAACTCATTACGTCCGGGACAGGGCCCCCGGGGCGGGGAGCTGTTTTTT. Residues: CANSLRPGQGPRGGELFF.

By share, this clonotype counts as medium-sized. Because this beta chain is a stray read in a library intended to capture alpha chains, its abundance should not be given much weight. The chain links TRBV12-3 or TRBV12-4 to TRBJ2-1, with 8 bases fitting TRBD1. The CDR3 has 16 amino acids. The V and J ends lost 0 bases and 7 bases, in that order; junction bases with no gene match: 8. The CDR3 loop is CASSLALGQGANEQFF. CDR3 coding DNA: TGTGCCAGCAGTTTAGCGCTAGGTCAGGGGGCGAATGAGCAGTTCTTC.

In its sample, this clonotype was seen many times. This beta chain is off target for a library built for alpha chains, so its abundance means little. This sequence joins TRBV7-2 and TRBJ1-3, with D maybe TRBD1 (6 bases). Germline assignment: CDR1 SGHTA and CDR2 FQGNSA. The CDR3 consists of 19 residues. Trimming cost V 0 bases and J 0 bases, with 18 bases left between them. CDR3 sequence: CASSLASRKDSLSGNTIYF. The CDR3, as DNA: TGTGCCAGCAGCTTAGCGTCGCGGAAGGACAGCCTCTCTGGAAACACCATATATTTT.

This clonotype was observed many times. As an off-target read in a library built for alpha chains, this beta chain has a frequency of little significance. In nucleotides, the CDR3 is TGTGCCAGCAGCTTAGTCGGGGGACGGGGTGAAAAACTGTTTTTT. Its protein is CASSLVGGRGEKLFF. The chain recombines TRBV11-2 with TRBJ1-4; the D gene is possibly TRBD1 (5 bases). Germline CDR1 is SGHAT and CDR2 is FQNNGV. The CDR3 runs to 15 residues. V was pared by 1 base and J by 7 bases, with 13 bases between.

This clonotype was counted many times. For a library built for alpha chains, this beta chain is a stray read; little rests on its size. This chain links TRBV4-3 with TRBJ2-5, with unresolved D. Trimming pared 0 bases from V and 2 bases from J, leaving 13 bases between. Looked up from germline, CDR1 is LGHNA and CDR2 is YSLEER. This CDR3 has 16 amino acids. The chain's CDR3 is CASSQDHWAGQETQYF. Here the CDR3 DNA reads TGCGCCAGCAGCCAAGATCATTGGGCAGGACAAGAGACCCAGTACTTC.

This clonotype was seen a handful of times. This beta chain is off target for a library built for alpha chains, so its abundance means little. The gene calls are TRBV10-3 and TRBJ2-5, with 9 bases that match TRBD1. This CDR3 spans 15 amino acids. J lost 4 bases, V lost 3 bases, and 6 bases had no gene match. Germline CDR1 ENHRY, CDR2 SYGVKD. In nucleotides, the CDR3 is TGTGCCATCAGTGATCAAGGGACAGGGCGAGAGACCCAGTACTTC. It codes for CAISDQGTGRETQYF.